The rows below give T cell receptor beta chains drawn from one sample of a study of T cell responses to AZD1222 COVID-19 vaccine. Profiled with immunoSEQ multiplex PCR; TCRdb holds only in-frame clones, not every one. The data show about 130,000 clones, with 91% seen just once and around 2.8% held by the top ten. Sequenced here: peripheral blood, sampled on day 0 of AZD1222 vaccination. The receptors derive from an adult in good health. Each CDR3 is given with its conserved first and last residue.

cdr3_aa v_call
CASSSTGQSYEQYF TRBV7-8
CPSTPPGGQGGEKLFF TRBV23-1
CASSEGGRYTEAFF TRBV25-1
CASGPTGLGGTQYF TRBV14
CASSFRGPGNTIYF TRBV5-5
CASAPGGQGTYEQYF TRBV19
CASSEGGNGYTF TRBV2
CASRARQLRDQPQHF TRBV28
CASRDPGQIYGYTF TRBV2
CASSERGDEGTQYF TRBV6-1
CASSFTGGSPLHF TRBV5-1
CASSLGRRLDTEAFF TRBV5-6
CASSFQGGWGYTF TRBV7-2
CASSEQFNEQFF TRBV9
CAWGNTEAFF TRBV30
CASSQDRWQETQYF TRBV7-2
CATKGQGRSYNEQFF TRBV27
CASSPTIAVTLQETQYF TRBV3-1/TRBV3-2
CASRGLYSYNEQFF TRBV27
CASSLVDRGPQHF TRBV7-9
CASSQTGAGGRNQPQHF TRBV4-1
CASTLSLRAGQHEQYF TRBV5-5
CASAREQGGGYGYTF TRBV6-4
CASSANGGAGELFF TRBV6-5